These T cell receptor beta chains were read from a single sample in a study of vaccination and CD4 T cells after COVID-19. One entry per CDR3 protein results from TCRdb running MiXCR on the PCR reads. The sample shows about 11,000 distinct CDR3 sequences, around 50% of them seen only once. These TCRs' antigens remain unknown. The sample consisted of CD4+ T cells from blood, cultured in vitro. These receptors originate from a human donor who had recovered from COVID-19. Both conserved end residues are part of each CDR3. Not every row has a clone size; where given, it reads once, few, many or a size class.

J gene | V gene | clone size | CDR3 protein
TRBJ2-7 | TRBV27 | NA | CASRPLERPGYEQYF
TRBJ2-2 | TRBV10-3 | NA | CAISGGGSGELFF
TRBJ2-2 | TRBV15 | NA | CATSRPQGTQGIGELFF
TRBJ2-7 | TRBV14 | few | CASSHGRGLYEQYF
TRBJ1-6 | TRBV9 | NA | CASSVTDNSPLHF
TRBJ2-1 | TRBV10-1 | NA | CASSDKLAEQFF
TRBJ2-5 | TRBV7-2 | once | CASSLASGRGLIFSAQYF
TRBJ2-2 | TRBV6-2/TRBV6-3 | NA | CASTPQLTGELFF
TRBJ2-2 | TRBV11-3 | NA | CASSLTNTGELFF
TRBJ1-5 | TRBV7-8 | large | CASSLGARSNQPQHF
TRBJ2-7 | TRBV12-3/TRBV12-4 | few | CASSPDIGTYEQYF
TRBJ2-5 | TRBV6-1 | NA | CASSELVWEETQYF
TRBJ1-2 | TRBV25-1 | NA | CASSDPVAGYTF
TRBJ2-7 | TRBV20-1 | NA | CSALGTSPTYYEQYF
TRBJ2-7 | TRBV7-9 | few | CASSFYGTYEQYF
TRBJ2-2 | TRBV20-1 | NA | CSAKRGHPEVGELFF
TRBJ2-3 | TRBV19 | NA | CASSPLAGEGTDTQYF
TRBJ1-4 | TRBV28 | NA | CASSPTGPHEKLFF
TRBJ2-1 | TRBV6-4 | NA | CASSDSIEGGGEQFF
TRBJ2-3 | TRBV7-2 | once | CASSSGTGAYTQYF
TRBJ2-1 | TRBV7-2 | NA | CASDWGTRSGNEQFF
TRBJ2-2 | TRBV7-2 | NA | CASSLVGRTNTGELFF
TRBJ1-5 | TRBV2 | NA | CASSEGVTLNQPQHF
TRBJ2-5 | TRBV6-2/TRBV6-3 | NA | CASSSQGYLSKETQYF
TRBJ2-5 | TRBV7-3 | few | CASSLQGAGGTQYF
TRBJ2-1 | TRBV20-1 | NA | CSAPPGVAGLAGLVWFF
TRBJ2-5 | TRBV20-1 | once | CSARAIGAVQTQYF
TRBJ1-6 | TRBV2 | NA | CASSLARTGTNSPLHF
TRBJ2-2 | TRBV7-9 | NA | CASSLRLAGTGELFF
TRBJ2-2 | TRBV7-9 | NA | CASSLAYASGSVGELFF
TRBJ1-5 | TRBV20-1 | few | CSARDEGLKNQPQHF
TRBJ1-2 | TRBV4-2 | NA | CASSRYRAGYTF
TRBJ1-6 | TRBV27 | few | CASGQGFSPLHF
TRBJ2-1 | TRBV20-1 | NA | CSARAGGGRYYNEQFF
TRBJ2-5 | TRBV11-2 | NA | CASSLGVGSQETQYF
TRBJ1-2 | TRBV5-6 | NA | CASSSVAGRGYGYTF
TRBJ2-2 | TRBV6-5 | large | CASSYRAGHLPDTGELFF
TRBJ1-5 | TRBV6-2/TRBV6-3 | NA | CARGRSNQPQHF
TRBJ1-5 | TRBV5-1 | few | CASSLGQPGQPQHF
TRBJ1-6 | TRBV6-1 | few | CASSEVTRAASPLHF
TRBJ1-5 | TRBV30 | medium-sized | CAWSVGGNQPQHF
TRBJ2-7 | TRBV19 | NA | CASMRGPSYEQYF
TRBJ1-1 | TRBV5-1 | NA | CASSLVGTPAPNTEAFF
TRBJ2-3 | TRBV20-1 | NA | CSASNLAKDTQYF
TRBJ2-7 | TRBV12-3/TRBV12-4 | medium-sized | CASRTGQGITYEQYF
TRBJ2-5 | TRBV27 | NA | CASSSPRRETQYF
TRBJ2-7 | TRBV7-2 | NA | CASSLGLAGVPYEQYF
TRBJ2-5 | TRBV20-1 | NA | CSAIRGGRGETQYF
TRBJ1-6 | TRBV19 | NA | CASSIAGDSSPLHF
TRBJ1-6 | TRBV27 | NA | CASSQDRGTPLHF
TRBJ2-7 | TRBV19 | NA | CASSGRRGAFLPTSSYEQYF
TRBJ2-5 | TRBV2 | NA | CASSERGVTQYF
TRBJ1-2 | TRBV6-1 | once | CASRTPLRQPYGYTF
TRBJ2-5 | TRBV7-9 | NA | CASSFFAGGYQETQYF
TRBJ2-3 | TRBV20-1 | NA | CSAAAGLAGPTDTQYF